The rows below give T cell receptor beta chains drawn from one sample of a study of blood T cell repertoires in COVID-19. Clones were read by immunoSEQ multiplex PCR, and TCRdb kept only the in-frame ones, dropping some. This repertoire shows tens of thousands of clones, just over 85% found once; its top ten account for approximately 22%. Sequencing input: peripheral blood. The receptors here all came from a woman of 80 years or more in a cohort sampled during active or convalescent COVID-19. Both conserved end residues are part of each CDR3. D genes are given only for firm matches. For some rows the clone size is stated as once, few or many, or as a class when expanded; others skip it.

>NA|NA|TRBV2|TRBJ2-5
CASRGLGETQYF
TGTGCCAGCAGAGGACTGGGGGAGACCCAGTACTTC
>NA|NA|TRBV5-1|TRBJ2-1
CASSLVAGEQFF
TGCGCCAGCAGCTTGGTGGCGGGTGAGCAGTTCTTC
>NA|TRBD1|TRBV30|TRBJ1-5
CAWSQGAGKPQHF
TGTGCCTGGAGTCAGGGGGCAGGGAAGCCCCAGCATTTT
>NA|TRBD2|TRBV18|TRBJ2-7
CASAGLGSSEQYF
TGTGCCAGCGCCGGACTAGGTTCCTCCGAGCAGTACTTC
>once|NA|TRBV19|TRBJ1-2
CASGGVSGYTF
TGTGCCAGTGGGGGGGTCTCTGGCTACACCTTC
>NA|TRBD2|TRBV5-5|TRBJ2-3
CASRRTSGRALVADTQYF
TGTGCCAGCAGAAGGACTAGCGGGAGGGCCCTCGTGGCAGATACGCAGTATTTT
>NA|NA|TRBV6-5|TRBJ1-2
CASSRDTNYGYTF
TGTGCCAGCAGCCGGGACACTAACTATGGCTACACCTTC
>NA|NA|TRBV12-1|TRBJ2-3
CASSPAIGLEVDTQYF
TGTGCCAGCAGCCCCGCAATAGGCCTAGAGGTAGATACGCAGTATTTT
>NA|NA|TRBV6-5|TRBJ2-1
CASRRGAPPNNEQFF
TGTGCCAGCAGGAGAGGAGCCCCTCCGAACAATGAGCAGTTCTTC
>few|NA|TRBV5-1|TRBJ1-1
CASSLGENTEAFF
TGCGCCAGCAGCTTGGGAGAGAACACTGAAGCTTTCTTT
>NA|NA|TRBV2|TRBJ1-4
CASSEQLGLREKLFF
TGTGCCAGCAGTGAACAATTGGGTTTGAGGGAAAAACTGTTTTTT
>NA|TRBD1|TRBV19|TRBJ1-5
CASSIGGQGAGQPQHF
TGTGCCAGTAGTATAGGAGGACAGGGGGCAGGGCAGCCCCAGCATTTT
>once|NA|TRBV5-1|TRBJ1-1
CASSWKGHENTEAFF
TGCGCCAGCAGCTGGAAGGGACACGAGAACACTGAAGCTTTCTTT
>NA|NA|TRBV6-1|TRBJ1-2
CASSEAGAYYYGYTF
TGTGCCAGCAGTGAAGCGGGAGCTTACTACTATGGCTACACCTTC
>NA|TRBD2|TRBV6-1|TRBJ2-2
CASSEAPRELFF
TGTGCCAGCAGTGAAGCCCCGCGGGAGTTGTTTTTT
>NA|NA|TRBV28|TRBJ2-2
CASSLEGRPHTGELFF
TGTGCCAGCAGTTTAGAGGGCAGGCCTCACACCGGGGAGCTGTTTTTT
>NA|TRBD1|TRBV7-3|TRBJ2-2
CASSLRGQGTGELFF
TGTGCCAGCAGCTTGAGGGGACAGGGGACCGGGGAGCTGTTTTTT
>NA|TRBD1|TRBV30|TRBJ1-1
CAWSRDSLNTEAFF
TGTGCCTGGAGTCGGGACAGTCTGAACACTGAAGCTTTCTTT
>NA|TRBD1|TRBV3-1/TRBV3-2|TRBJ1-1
CASSQGGTVEAFF
TGTGCCAGCAGCCAGGGTGGGACAGTCGAAGCTTTCTTT
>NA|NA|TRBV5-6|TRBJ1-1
CASSLESYRGTEAFF
TGTGCCAGCAGCTTGGAATCTTATAGGGGGACTGAAGCTTTCTTT
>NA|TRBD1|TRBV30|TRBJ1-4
CAWSVHTSGTGYQKLFF
TGTGCCTGGAGTGTACATACAAGTGGGACAGGGTATCAAAAACTGTTTTTT
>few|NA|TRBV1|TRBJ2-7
CTSSPGTSGFYEQYF
TGCACCAGCAGCCCCGGGACTAGCGGGTTCTACGAGCAGTACTTC
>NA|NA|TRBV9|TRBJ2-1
CASSVGLSSYNEQFF
TGTGCCAGCAGCGTGGGCCTCTCGTCCTACAATGAGCAGTTCTTC
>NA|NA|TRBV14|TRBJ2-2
CASSQDVASPRTGELFF
TGTGCCAGCAGCCAAGATGTCGCTAGCCCCCGCACCGGGGAGCTGTTTTTT
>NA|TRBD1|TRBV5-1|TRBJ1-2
CASSLGGLRGRSYGYTF
TGCGCCAGCAGCTTGGGAGGACTCAGGGGGCGTTCCTATGGCTACACCTTC
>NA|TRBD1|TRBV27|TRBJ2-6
CASSLFPGQGAGANVLTF
TGTGCCAGCAGTTTATTCCCCGGACAGGGGGCTGGGGCCAACGTCCTGACTTTC
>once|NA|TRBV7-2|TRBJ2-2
CASSFLLGTLYTGELFF
TGTGCCAGCAGCTTTCTCTTGGGGACTCTTTACACCGGGGAGCTGTTTTTT
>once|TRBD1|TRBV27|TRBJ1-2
CASQHRDRLNYGYTF
TGTGCCAGCCAACACCGGGACAGATTAAACTATGGCTACACCTTC
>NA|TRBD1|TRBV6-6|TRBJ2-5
CASVRGGRETQYF
TGTGCCAGCGTTCGAGGGGGCCGAGAGACCCAGTACTTC
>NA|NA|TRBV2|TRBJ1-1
CASSARLTPWFVNFMNTEAFF
TGTGCCAGCAGTGCGCGCCTAACTCCTTGGTTCGTGAACTTCATGAACACTGAAGCTTTCTTT
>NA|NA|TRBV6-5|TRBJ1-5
CASTPGVNQPQHF
TGTGCCAGCACCCCGGGGGTCAATCAGCCCCAGCATTTT
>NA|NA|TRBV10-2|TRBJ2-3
CASSEGGSTDTQYF
TGCGCCAGCAGTGAGGGAGGGAGCACAGATACGCAGTATTTT
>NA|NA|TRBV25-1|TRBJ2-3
CASSLRSTDTQYF
TGTGCCAGCAGTTTACGGAGCACAGATACGCAGTATTTT
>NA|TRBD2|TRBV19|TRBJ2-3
CASSIIYTRLAGVDTQYF
TGTGCCAGTAGTATAATCTACACTAGACTGGCGGGAGTAGATACGCAGTATTTT
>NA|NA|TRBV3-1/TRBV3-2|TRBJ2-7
CASSQVPDEQYF
TGTGCCAGCAGCCAAGTTCCGGACGAGCAGTACTTC
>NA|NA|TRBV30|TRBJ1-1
CAWSFTGHTEAFF
TGTGCCTGGAGTTTCACAGGGCATACTGAAGCTTTCTTT
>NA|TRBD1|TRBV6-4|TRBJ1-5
CASSAGTDQPQHF
TGTGCCAGCAGTGCTGGGACAGATCAGCCCCAGCATTTT
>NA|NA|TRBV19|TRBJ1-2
CASSPFPGGRGIEVSF
TGTGCCAGTAGCCCTTTTCCTGGGGGCAGGGGCATTGAAGTCTCCTTC
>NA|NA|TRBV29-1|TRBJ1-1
CSTGPGLSNTEAFF
TGCAGCACAGGCCCGGGACTCTCAAACACTGAAGCTTTCTTT
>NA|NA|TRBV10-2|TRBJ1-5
CASSESRPDQPQHF
TGCGCCAGCAGTGAGTCGCGGCCGGATCAGCCCCAGCATTTT
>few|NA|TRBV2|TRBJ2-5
CASSEESYQETQYF
TGTGCCAGCAGTGAGGAGTCATATCAAGAGACCCAGTACTTC
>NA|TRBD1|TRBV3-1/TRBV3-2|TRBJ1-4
CASSIRTGGQTNEKLFF
TGTGCCAGCAGCATCCGGACAGGGGGTCAGACTAATGAAAAACTGTTTTTT
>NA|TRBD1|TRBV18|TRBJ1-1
CASSQTGDTEAFF
TGTGCCAGCTCACAGACAGGGGATACTGAAGCTTTCTTT
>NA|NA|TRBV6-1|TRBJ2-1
CASSEGQAPYNEQFF
TGTGCCAGCAGTGAGGGGCAGGCTCCCTACAATGAGCAGTTCTTC
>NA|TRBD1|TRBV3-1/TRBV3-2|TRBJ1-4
CASSRGQGWAEKLFF
TGTGCCAGCAGCCGAGGACAGGGGTGGGCTGAAAAACTGTTTTTT
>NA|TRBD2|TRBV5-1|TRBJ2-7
CASSFGTSGSYEQYF
TGCGCCAGCAGCTTCGGGACTAGCGGTTCCTACGAGCAGTACTTC
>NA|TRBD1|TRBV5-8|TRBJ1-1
CASSLGRGITEAFF
TGTGCCAGCAGCTTGGGCAGGGGGATCACTGAAGCTTTCTTT
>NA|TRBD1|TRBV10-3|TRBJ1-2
CAIKQGAQRGYTF
TGTGCCATCAAACAGGGGGCGCAGAGGGGCTACACCTTC
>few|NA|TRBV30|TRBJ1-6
CAWSARGNSPLHF
TGTGCCTGGAGCGCTAGAGGGAATTCACCCCTCCACTTT
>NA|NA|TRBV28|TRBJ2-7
CASSLGQYEQYF
TGTGCCAGCAGCCTGGGGCAGTACGAGCAGTACTTC
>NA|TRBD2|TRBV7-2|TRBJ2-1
CASSFDGRAGNEQFF
TGTGCCAGCAGCTTCGACGGGAGGGCAGGGAATGAGCAGTTCTTC
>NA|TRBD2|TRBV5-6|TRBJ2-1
CASSFSGRAAYNEQFF
TGTGCCAGCAGCTTTTCTGGGAGGGCCGCCTACAATGAGCAGTTCTTC
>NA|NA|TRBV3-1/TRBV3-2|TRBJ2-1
CASSQGYRAADEQFF
TGTGCCAGCAGCCAAGGATATCGCGCCGCGGATGAGCAGTTCTTC
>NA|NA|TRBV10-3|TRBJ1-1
CAISTQMNTEAFF
TGTGCCATCAGTACTCAAATGAACACTGAAGCTTTCTTT
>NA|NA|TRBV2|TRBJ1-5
CASSEDSFKPQHF
TGTGCCAGCAGTGAGGACAGTTTTAAGCCCCAGCATTTT
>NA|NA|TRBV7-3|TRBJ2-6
CARGGVRSGANVLTF
TGTGCCAGAGGGGGGGTCCGCTCTGGGGCCAACGTCCTGACTTTC
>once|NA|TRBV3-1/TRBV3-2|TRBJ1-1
CASSQERPGMNTEAFF
TGTGCCAGCAGCCAAGAGAGGCCCGGGATGAACACTGAAGCTTTCTTT
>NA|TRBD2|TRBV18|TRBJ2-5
CASSLAGVETQYF
TGTGCCAGCTCATTAGCGGGCGTAGAGACCCAGTACTTC